This entry is about one TCR beta chain. It lacks a known antigen. Base qualities are not recorded, but no much larger clone differs from it by a single base. The sample comes from a study of T cell changes during pregnancy in multiple sclerosis (dated by TCRdb to the late 2010s). Background on the whole study: Changes in the T cell repertoire over the course of pregnancy were examined in this study in women with multiple sclerosis.

Library generation was performed with the immunoSEQ multiplex PCR assay. Held by TCRdb, this immuneACCESS table contains in-frame sequences only and omits some clones. Under half of the omission traces to an unresolved V gene where checked; the cause of the rest is unknown. Here the sample has approximately 79,000 clones; approximately 92% occur a single time. The ten biggest clones cover 0.21% of the sample. The CDR1 and CDR2 encoded by the germline V gene are SGHRS and YFSETQ. Reading from cysteine to phenylalanine, the CDR3 counts 13 amino acids. The only DNA kept is the CDR3, 39 bases in frame from the first base. V is shortened by 0 bases, J by 5 bases, and the region joining them spans 7 bases.

The source material was CD4+ T cells from peripheral blood mononuclear cells, sampled before pregnancy. This receptor was identified in a female donor with multiple sclerosis, enrolled in a pregnancy study. The chain joins TRBV5-1 to TRBJ2-3; a confident D gene designation cannot be given. The base sequence is TGCGCCAGCAGCTTGGAGCCCTTAGATACGCAGTATTTT. The resulting protein is CASSLEPLDTQYF.